Each of the 17 T cell receptor beta chains below was sequenced from the same sample in a study of tumor-infiltrating lymphocytes in primary liver carcinoma. A constant-region primer served to make TCR beta cDNA from about 500 ng total RNA. It was through three nested multiplex PCR rounds of slightly modified ARM-PCR that TCR beta libraries arose. TRBV1-TRBV30 forward primers and a C-beta reverse primer were used in the first two PCR rounds, which each ran for 9 to 10 cycles. TCRdb reprocessed the multiplex PCR reads via MiXCR and lists one record per CDR3 protein. Of fewer than 400,000 distinct CDR3 sequences listed, about 62% were seen once; the top ten hold more than 8.5%. In addition to blood RNA drawn from unsorted whole blood, germline DNA was extracted. The sequenced sample consisted of peripheral blood. The receptors derive from a man in his forties with primary liver carcinoma and hepatitis B virus infection.

About this clonotype: Sequence at one end of the junction differs from germline and may be a read error. V gene TRBV5-8 combines with J gene TRBJ2-1; 8 nucleotides agree with TRBD2. This CDR3 is built from 14 residues. Germline CDR1 reads SGHTS; CDR2 reads YDEGEE. The CDR3 here is CASSKGLEYNEQLF. CDR3 in DNA: TGTGCCAGCAGCAAGGGACTAGAGTACAATGAGCAGCTCTTC. Full variable domain (remainder filled in from reference TRBV5-8 and TRBJ2-1): EAGVTQSPTHLIKTRGQQATLRCSPISGHTSVYWYQQALGLGLQFLLWYDEGEERNRGNFPPRFSGRQFPNYSSELNVNALELEDSALYLCASSKGLEYNEQLFGPGTRLTVL.

This clonotype has just one count. Relative to the germline gene, one junction end is altered; a read error may explain this. This chain joins TRBV6-5 and TRBJ2-3; TRBD1 is a possible D gene (6 bases). Germline V lookup: CDR1 MNHEY, CDR2 SVGAGI. The CDR3 is 16 residues long. The CDR3 sequence: CASSLQGIPSTDMQYF. CDR3 nucleotide sequence: TGTGCCAGCAGTCTGCAGGGGATCCCTAGCACAGATATGCAGTATTTT.

The gene calls are TRBV30 and TRBJ1-5; maybe TRBD1 (6 bases). This CDR3 is built from 13 residues. Trimming took 2 bases from V and 6 from J, leaving 11 bases between them. In germline, CDR1 is GTSNPN, CDR2 SVGIG (reference sequence). The CDR3 nucleotides read TGTGCCTGGAGTTCAGGGGTAAGTCAGCCCCAGCATTTT. Its protein product is CAWSSGVSQPQHF.

On this clonotype: Mismatch with germline at one junction end may stem from a read error. The chain carries TRBV12-3 or TRBV12-4 and TRBJ2-7, with 7 bases lining up with TRBD1. The CDR3 is made up of 13 amino acids. The DNA of the CDR3 is TGTGTCAGCGCCAGGGGGAACTCCTACGAGCAGCACTTC. This sequence encodes CVSARGNSYEQHF.

This clonotype has just a few counts. The gene calls are TRBV28 and TRBJ1-2; a weak D match, TRBD1 (5 bases). This CDR3 contains 13 residues. Between the trimmed V and J ends, which lost 8 bases and 4 bases, there was a span of 14 bases. Germline V gene sequence: CDR1 MDHEN, CDR2 SYDVKM. The chain's CDR3 is CASLTPGTYGYTF. In nucleotides, the CDR3 is TGTGCCAGCTTAACACCCGGGACCTATGGCTACACCTTC.

As for this clonotype: Mismatch with germline at one junction end may stem from a read error. The chain carries TRBV11-2 and TRBJ1-1; TRBD1 aligns across 9 bases. The V gene's germline CDR1 is SGHAT and CDR2 FQNNGV. This CDR3 is 14 amino acids long. This CDR3 reads CGSCYGQGYTEAFF. CDR3 nucleotide sequence: TGTGGCAGCTGCTACGGACAGGGGTACACTGAAGCTTTCTTT.

This clonotype was detected only once. The chain recombines TRBV11-1 with TRBJ2-7; the match to TRBD1 covers 9 bases. V lost 8 bases to trimming and J lost 12 bases; unmatched junction nucleotides: 14. The CDR3 extends over 13 amino acids. CDR1 is SGHAT and CDR2 is FQDESV in the germline V gene (reference sequence). The CDR3 here is CASSGQGRDELYF. CDR3 coding DNA: TGTGCCAGCTCCGGACAGGGGAGAGACGAACTGTACTTC.

The chain carries TRBV11-3 and TRBJ2-1, with TRBD2 matching 7 bases. The CDR3 is 15 amino acids. CDR1 and CDR2 (germline): SGHNT, YENEEA. V dropped 3 bases and J dropped 6; count of bases not matched to a gene: 8. The CDR3: CASSLGLYQGNEQFF. CDR3 DNA: TGTGCCAGCAGCTTGGGACTATATCAAGGCAATGAGCAGTTCTTC. Looking up the rest from reference TRBV11-3 and TRBJ2-1 gives the full variable domain: EAGVVQSPRYKIIEKKQPVAFWCNPISGHNTLYWYLQNLGQGPELLIRYENEEAVDDSQLPKDRFSAERLKGVDSTLKIQPAELGDSAVYLCASSLGLYQGNEQFFGPGTRLTVL.

The chain employs TRBV28 and TRBJ1-5, with a weak D call TRBD1 (6 bases). The germline V gene encodes CDR1 MDHEN and CDR2 SYDVKM. V lost 7 bases, J lost 4 bases, and 17 bases lay in between. This CDR3 region has 15 residues. This CDR3 reads CASTPTGYRNQPQHF. In DNA, the CDR3 is TGTGCCAGCACCCCTACAGGGTATCGGAATCAGCCCCAGCATTTT. The full variable domain, its missing parts supplied by reference TRBV28 and TRBJ1-5, is DVKVTQSSRYLVKRTGEKVFLECVQDMDHENMFWYRQDPGLGLRLIYFSYDVKMKEKGDIPEGYSVSREKKERFSLILESASTNQTSMYLCASTPTGYRNQPQHFGDGTRLSIL.

Of note for this clonotype: Lacking the conserved final phenylalanine or tryptophan, this CDR3 likely reflects a read error. The chain has TRBV10-3 and TRBJ2-7; 13 bases agree with TRBD2. Germline assignment: CDR1 ENHRY and CDR2 SYGVKD. The CDR3 consists of 18 residues. J was trimmed by 1 base and V by 0 bases; bases with no gene match: 6. DNA for the CDR3: TGTGCCATCAGTGAGTCGCTCGGACTAGCGGGAGCGTCCTACGAGCAGTACCTC. Protein sequence: CAISESLGLAGASYEQYL.

This clonotype was seen ten or more times. The V call is TRBV11-1, the J call TRBJ1-4, with D perhaps matching TRBD1 (5 bases). Germline CDR1 and CDR2: SGHAT and FQDESV (reference sequence). Trimming pared 5 bases from V and 5 bases from J, leaving 15 bases between. The CDR3 has 15 residues. The CDR3 DNA reads TGTGCCAGCAGCATCCCTGGGACGGAAAATGAAAAACTGTTTTTT. It yields the protein CASSIPGTENEKLFF.

On this clonotype itself: Here the CDR3 omits its conserved ending phenylalanine or tryptophan, so a read error is the likely source. J is TRBJ2-3 and V is TRBV30; D not resolved. This CDR3 is built from 11 residues. Trimming pared 8 bases from V and 9 bases from J, leaving 15 bases between. Germline lookup yields CDR1 GTSNPN and CDR2 SVGIG (reference sequence). The CDR3: CAMDPGRTQYL. The CDR3 DNA sequence: TGTGCCATGGACCCCGGTCGGACGCAGTATTTA.

Concerning this clonotype: A far larger clone is off by one base, so a read error is likely. The genes are TRBV12-3 or TRBV12-4 and TRBJ2-3; D is uncertain. Trimming left V 3 bases short and J 8 bases short, with 6 bases between. The CDR3 has 11 amino acids. CDR3 bases: TGTGCCAGCAGTTTGGCAGTTACGCAGTATTTT. Residues: CASSLAVTQYF.

In the case of this clonotype: One end of the junction does not line up with germline, which may come from a read error. The chain carries TRBV6-2 or TRBV6-3 and TRBJ2-5; D is possibly TRBD1 or TRBD2 (5 bases each). The CDR3 runs 14 residues. Germline V lookup: CDR1 MNHEY, CDR2 SVGEGT. This CDR3 reads CASRGFSGQETRYF. The CDR3 nucleotides read TGTGCCAGTAGAGGGTTCAGCGGACAAGAGACCCGGTACTTC.

A remark on this clonotype: Here the CDR3 omits its conserved ending phenylalanine or tryptophan, so a read error is the likely source. This chain connects TRBV28 to TRBJ2-1; possible D gene TRBD2, 8 bases. Trimming removed 5 bases from V and 8 bases from J, with 19 bases in between. The CDR3 covers 15 residues. Germline loops: CDR1 MDHEN, CDR2 SYDVKM. The CDR3 DNA is TGTGCCAGCAGTCTGAACTCGGGAGGGGGCGATGAGCAGTTCTAC. Translation: CASSLNSGGGDEQFY.

As regards this clonotype: This may stem from a read error, because a much larger clone lies one nucleotide away. The chain is built from TRBV30 and TRBJ2-1; no clear D gene. The CDR3 loop spans 11 amino acids. Per germline, CDR1 GTSNPN and CDR2 SVGIG (reference sequence). The CDR3 DNA follows: TGTGCCTGGAACGTAGACAATGAGAAGTTCTTC. Protein product: CAWNVDNEKFF.

This clonotype has a count of ten or more. The genes are TRBV6-2 or TRBV6-3 and TRBJ2-7, with D perhaps TRBD1 or TRBD2 (6 bases each). The CDR3 totals 13 residues. Germline V gene lookup returns CDR1 MNHEY and CDR2 SVGEGT. Trimming took 5 bases from V and 3 from J, leaving 11 bases between them. CDR3 residues: CASSGGQSYEQYF. The CDR3 DNA reads TGTGCCAGCAGTGGGGGGCAGAGCTACGAGCAGTACTTC.